The following is a TCR beta chain sequence with its context. The method was immunoSEQ multiplex PCR; TCRdb's version includes in-frame clones alone and lacks a portion of them. The data contain 350,000 or so clones, approximately 89% of them singletons. These data are taken from a study of blood T cell repertoires in COVID-19. There are 14 residues in the CDR3. CDR1 and CDR2 from the germline V gene are MRHNA and SNTAGT. Trimming pared 6 bases from V and 8 bases from J, leaving 19 bases between. The sample comprised peripheral blood. The TCR sequence derives from a woman in her sixties with COVID-19, enrolled during active disease. The chain links TRBV6-4 to TRBJ1-2; D call uncertain. CDR3 sequence reads: CASRSPDPRKGYTF. The CDR3 DNA is TGTGCCAGCAGGAGCCCCGACCCCAGGAAGGGCTACACCTTC.